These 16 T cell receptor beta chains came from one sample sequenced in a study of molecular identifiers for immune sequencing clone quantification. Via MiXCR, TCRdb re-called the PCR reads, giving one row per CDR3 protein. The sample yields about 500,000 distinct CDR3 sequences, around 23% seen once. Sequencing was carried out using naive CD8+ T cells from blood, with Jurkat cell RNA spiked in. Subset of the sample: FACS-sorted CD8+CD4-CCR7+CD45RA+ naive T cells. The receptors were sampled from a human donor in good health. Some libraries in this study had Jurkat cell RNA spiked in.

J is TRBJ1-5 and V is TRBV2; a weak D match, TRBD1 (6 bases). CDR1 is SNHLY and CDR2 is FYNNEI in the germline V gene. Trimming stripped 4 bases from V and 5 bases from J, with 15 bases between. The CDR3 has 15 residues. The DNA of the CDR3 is TGTGCCAGCAGTGTCCCCCCCGGGGGCGATCAGCCCCAGCATTTT. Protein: CASSVPPGGDQPQHF. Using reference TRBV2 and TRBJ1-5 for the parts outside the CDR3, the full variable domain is EPEVTQTPSHQVTQMGQEVILRCVPISNHLYFYWYRQILGQKVEFLVSFYNNEISEKSEIFDDQFSVERPDGSNFTLKIRSTKLEDSAMYFCASSVPPGGDQPQHFGDGTRLSIL.

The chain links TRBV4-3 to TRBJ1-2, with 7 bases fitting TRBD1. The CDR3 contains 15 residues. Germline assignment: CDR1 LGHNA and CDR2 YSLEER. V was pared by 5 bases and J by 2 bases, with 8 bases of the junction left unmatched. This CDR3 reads CASSWGQSKNYGYTF. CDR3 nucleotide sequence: TGCGCCAGCAGCTGGGGACAGTCCAAGAACTATGGCTACACCTTC.

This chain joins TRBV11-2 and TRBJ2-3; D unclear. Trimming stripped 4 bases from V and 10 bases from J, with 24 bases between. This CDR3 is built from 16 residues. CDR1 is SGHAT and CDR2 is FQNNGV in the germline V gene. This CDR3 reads CASSSTRELDALSQYF. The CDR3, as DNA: TGTGCCAGCAGCTCGACGCGAGAGCTAGATGCGCTGTCGCAGTATTTT.

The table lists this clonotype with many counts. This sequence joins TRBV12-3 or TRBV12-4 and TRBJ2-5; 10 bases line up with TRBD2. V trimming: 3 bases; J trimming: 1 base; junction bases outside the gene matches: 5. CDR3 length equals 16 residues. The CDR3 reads CASSFGASGSQETQYF. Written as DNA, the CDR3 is TGTGCCAGCAGTTTCGGAGCTAGCGGGAGCCAAGAGACCCAGTACTTC.

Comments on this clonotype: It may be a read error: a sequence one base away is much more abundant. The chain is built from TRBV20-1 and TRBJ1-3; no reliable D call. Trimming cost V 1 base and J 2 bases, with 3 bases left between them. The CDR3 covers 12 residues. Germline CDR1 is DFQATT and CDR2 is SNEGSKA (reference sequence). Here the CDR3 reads CSARGTGNTIYF. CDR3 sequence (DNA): TGCAGTGCTAGAGGGACTGGAAACACCATATATTTT.

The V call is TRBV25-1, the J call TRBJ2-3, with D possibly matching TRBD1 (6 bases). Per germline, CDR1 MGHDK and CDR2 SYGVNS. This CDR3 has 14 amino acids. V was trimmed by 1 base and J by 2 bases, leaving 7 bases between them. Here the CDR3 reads CASSEWDTTDTQYF. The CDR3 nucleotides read TGTGCCAGCAGTGAATGGGACACCACAGATACGCAGTATTTT. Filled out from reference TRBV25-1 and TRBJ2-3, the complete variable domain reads EADIYQTPRYLVIGTGKKITLECSQTMGHDKMYWYQQDPGMELHLIHYSYGVNSTEKGDLSSESTVSRIRTEHFPLTLESARPSHTSQYLCASSEWDTTDTQYFGPGTRLTVL.

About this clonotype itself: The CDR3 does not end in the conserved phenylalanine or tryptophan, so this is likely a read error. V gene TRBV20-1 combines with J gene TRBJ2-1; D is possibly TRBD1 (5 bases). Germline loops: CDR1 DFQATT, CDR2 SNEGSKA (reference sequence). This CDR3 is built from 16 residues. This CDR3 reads CRATSGRVESYNAQFC. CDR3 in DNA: TGCCGTGCTACCTCGGGCAGGGTGGAGTCCTACAATGCGCAGTTCTGC.

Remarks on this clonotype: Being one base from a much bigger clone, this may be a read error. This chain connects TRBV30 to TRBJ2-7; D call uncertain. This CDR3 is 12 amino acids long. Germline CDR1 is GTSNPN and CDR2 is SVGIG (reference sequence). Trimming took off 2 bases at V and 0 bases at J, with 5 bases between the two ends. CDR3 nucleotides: TGTGCCTGGAGTCCAATCTCCTACGAGCAGTACTTC. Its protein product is CAWSPISYEQYF.

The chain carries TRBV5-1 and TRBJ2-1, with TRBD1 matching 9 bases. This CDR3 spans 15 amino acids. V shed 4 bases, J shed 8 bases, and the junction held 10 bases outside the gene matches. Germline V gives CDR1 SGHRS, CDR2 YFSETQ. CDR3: CASSLQDRGRDEQFF. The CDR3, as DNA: TGCGCCAGCAGCCTTCAAGACAGGGGGAGAGATGAGCAGTTCTTC. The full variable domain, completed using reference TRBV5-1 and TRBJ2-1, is KAGVTQTPRYLIKTRGQQVTLSCSPISGHRSVSWYQQTPGQGLQFLFEYFSETQRNKGNFPGRFSGRQFSNSRSEMNVSTLELGDSALYLCASSLQDRGRDEQFFGPGTRLTVL.

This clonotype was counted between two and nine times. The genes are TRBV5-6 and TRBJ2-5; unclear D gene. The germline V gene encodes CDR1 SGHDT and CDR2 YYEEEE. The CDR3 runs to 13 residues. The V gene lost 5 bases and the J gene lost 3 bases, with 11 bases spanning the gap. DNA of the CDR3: TGTGCCAGCAGGATAGCCTCTGAAGAGACCCAGTACTTC. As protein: CASRIASEETQYF.

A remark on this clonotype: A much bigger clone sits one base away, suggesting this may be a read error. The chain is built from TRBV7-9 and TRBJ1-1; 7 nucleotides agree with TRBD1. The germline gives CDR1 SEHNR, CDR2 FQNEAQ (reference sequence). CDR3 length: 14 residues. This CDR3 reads CASSLTGVDTAAFF. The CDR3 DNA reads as TGTGCCAGCAGCTTAACAGGGGTGGACACTGCAGCTTTCTTT.

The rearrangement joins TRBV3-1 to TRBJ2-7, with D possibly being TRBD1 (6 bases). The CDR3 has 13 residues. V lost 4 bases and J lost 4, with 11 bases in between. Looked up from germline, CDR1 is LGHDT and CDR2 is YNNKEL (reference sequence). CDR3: CASSPTGWYEQYF. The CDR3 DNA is TGTGCCAGCAGCCCAACAGGGTGGTACGAGCAGTACTTC.

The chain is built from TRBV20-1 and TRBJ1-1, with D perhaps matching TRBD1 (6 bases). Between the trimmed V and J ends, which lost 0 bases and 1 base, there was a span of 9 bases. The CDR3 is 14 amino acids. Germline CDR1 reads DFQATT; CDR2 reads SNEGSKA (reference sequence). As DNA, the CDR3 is TGCAGTGCTAGAGACCGGACAGCGAACACTGAAGCTTTCTTT. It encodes CSARDRTANTEAFF.

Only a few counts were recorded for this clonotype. CDR3 residues: CASSFTGRTEAFF. The CDR3 nucleotides read TGTGCCAGCAGTTTTACAGGGCGAACTGAAGCTTTCTTT. V and J are TRBV27 and TRBJ1-1, with a possible D match to TRBD1 (6 bases). The CDR3 sequence is 13 residues long. Trimming left V 3 bases short and J 5 bases short, with 10 bases between. Per the germline V gene, CDR1 is MNHEY and CDR2 is SMNVEV (reference sequence).

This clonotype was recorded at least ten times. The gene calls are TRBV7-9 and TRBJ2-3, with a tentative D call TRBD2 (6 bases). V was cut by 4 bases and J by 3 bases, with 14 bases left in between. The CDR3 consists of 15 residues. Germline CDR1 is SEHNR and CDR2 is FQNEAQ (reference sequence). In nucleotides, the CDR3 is TGTGCCAGCAGCTCGTTAGCGGAACTGACAGATACGCAGTATTTT. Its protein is CASSSLAELTDTQYF.

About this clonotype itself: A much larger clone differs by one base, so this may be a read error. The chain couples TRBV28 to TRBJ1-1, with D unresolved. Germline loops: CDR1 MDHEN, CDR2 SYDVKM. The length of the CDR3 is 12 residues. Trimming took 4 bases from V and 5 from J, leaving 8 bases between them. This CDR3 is CASSSPGTEAFF. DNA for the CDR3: TGTGCCAGCAGTTCCCCCGGGACTGAAGCTTTCTTT. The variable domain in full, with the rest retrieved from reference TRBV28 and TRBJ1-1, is DVKVTQSSRYLVKRTGEKVFLECVQDMDHENMFWYRQDPGLGLRLIYFSYDVKMKEKGDIPEGYSVSREKKERFSLILESASTNQTSMYLCASSSPGTEAFFGQGTRLTVV.